This T cell receptor (beta chain) was recorded in a study of shared clonotypes between healthy human individuals. As for this clone: Its antigen is undetermined.

How the authors handled the data: Filtering was not the same, since immunoSEQ gave junction-only sequences without quality scores. Clones were read by immunoSEQ multiplex PCR, and TCRdb kept only the in-frame ones, dropping some. The V and J calls and clone size were taken over from that table, and D and trimming were inferred from the DNA. Among a few million clones listed, almost 96% were seen once. Findings and limits, study-wide: The rarefaction results pointed to incomplete sorted-subset sequencing despite large depth.

Germline V gene sequence: CDR1 SNHLY, CDR2 FYNNEI. The CDR3 has 14 amino acids. V was clipped by 4 bases and J by 0 bases; unmatched bases: 2. The specimen was naive CD4+ T cells sorted from blood. Sample subset: CD45RA+ positively selected. The chain employs TRBV2 and TRBJ2-7, with 8 bases that match TRBD2. The clonotype was recovered from a man in his late teens or twenties in good health. The CDR3 is CASSGLARSYEQYF. The CDR3 coding sequence is TGTGCCAGCAGTGGACTAGCGCGCTCCTACGAGCAGTACTTC.